This T cell receptor (beta chain) was obtained from a study of shared clonotypes between healthy human individuals. Study observations and caveats: What limited the represented genetic and exposure-history diversity was the small number of donors.

Notes on this clone: Its specificity is not known.

TCRdb keeps only in-frame clones here, not all; method: immunoSEQ multiplex PCR. The sample has around 690,000 clones, 80% to 95% seen once. Germline assignment: CDR1 WNHNN and CDR2 SYGVQD (reference sequence). Trimming removed 1 base from V and 7 bases from J, with 14 bases in between. There are 15 residues in the CDR3. Sequencing was done on a sample of memory CD8+ T cells from PBMCs. As for subset: CD45RO+ cells pooled with CCR7-negative TemRA cells. This sequence joins TRBV10-1 and TRBJ2-1; weak D call: TRBD2 (5 bases). The TCR originated in a man younger than 35 in good health. Some clones in this sample may be carry-over from other donors' samples. Here the CDR3 reads CASSELPTPGNEQFF. The CDR3 DNA follows: TGCGCCAGCAGTGAGTTACCGACCCCGGGGAATGAGCAGTTCTTC.